This T cell receptor (beta chain) originates from a study of early T cells in non-severe SARS-CoV-2 infection (dated by TCRdb to the early 2020s). Some background on the complete study: Bulk RNA from unsorted whole blood was used for TCR sequencing, so alpha and beta chains could not be paired.

Library prep was done by 5' RACE. The reads were generated on a NextSeq 500. Unique molecular identifiers were attached to individual cDNA molecules in the TCR library protocol so that sequencing error and PCR bias could be corrected. TCR alpha and beta chains were both sequenced, and the abundances of alpha and beta sequences in each sample were closely correlated with each other. The authors' analysis ran thus. Decombinator V4 was used to annotate the V gene, J gene and CDR3 of the TCR sequences. Expanded TCRs were defined as changing significantly between any two time points under a Poisson model with p below 0.0001. TCR abundances were normalised to the total number of TCRs sequenced per sample and expressed as counts per million. VDJdb, accessed 1 November 2021, was searched for CMV, EBV and SARS-CoV-2 annotated TCRs, with TCRs annotated for multiple antigens excluded. Through fastp at Q25 and MiXCR, TCRdb rebuilt clones from the public reads, retaining in-frame beta chains. Every CDR3 protein is listed once, alongside the most common genes and DNA of its rows. It is TCRdb's table, rather than the study itself, that gives the V and J calls and clone size. The sample table contains tens of thousands of distinct CDR3 sequences; only one count was recorded for approximately 10% of them. The ten largest clones add up to more than 10% of the sample.

There are many counts of this clonotype. Its antigen target is currently unknown. No clone much larger than this one lies a single base away; base qualities are absent. The study was a case-control design nested within a healthcare worker cohort in London, UK, with weekly nasopharyngeal swab PCR tests and blood sampling. Healthcare workers were recruited during the week of the UK lockdown, between 23 and 31 March 2020, and followed weekly for up to 16 weeks. What the work shows at the level of the full study, not this receptor alone: VDJdb matching was skewed toward anti-spike CD8 responses and likely underestimated virus-specific expansions by missing private and CD4 specificities.

The starting material was whole blood, obtained at baseline. The TCR sequence derives from an adult who was a healthcare worker with PCR-confirmed SARS-CoV-2 infection or an uninfected control (not recorded which).

CDR3 protein: CASSPWTGRIQETQYF. The sequenced DNA is TGTGCCAGCAGCCCCTGGACAGGGCGTATCCAAGAGACCCAGTACTTC. This receptor chain uses TRBV14 and TRBJ2-5; 8 bases in between match TRBD1. For this chain, trimming is 4 bases at the V end and 1 base at the J end, and the number of junction bases without a gene match is 8. There are 16 amino acids in the CDR3, from cysteine to phenylalanine inclusive. The only DNA kept is the CDR3, 48 bases in frame from the first base. CDR1 and CDR2, looked up from the germline V gene, are SGHDN and FVKESK.